Following are 2 T cell receptor beta chains from one sample sequenced in a study of Tregs in tolerant kidney transplant recipients. Only in-frame clones appear in the TCRdb table, and some are missing; sequencing was by immunoSEQ multiplex PCR. The data contain roughly 250,000 clones, roughly four fifths of them singletons. Material for sequencing was CD4+ T cells from blood. The receptors were sampled from a human donor in good health.

V and J are TRBV14 and TRBJ1-4; maybe TRBD1 (5 bases). Germline loops: CDR1 SGHDN, CDR2 FVKESK. Trimming shortened V by 4 bases and J by 8 bases, and 11 bases separated the two germline ends. The CDR3 is made up of 13 amino acids. The CDR3 protein is CASSPQGNEKLFF. CDR3 in DNA: TGTGCCAGCAGCCCTCAGGGTAACGAAAAACTGTTTTTT.

This chain uses TRBV6-5 with TRBJ1-5; tentatively, D is TRBD1 (6 bases). Deletions cut 5 bases from V and 5 bases from J, with 10 bases between. CDR3 length: 13 amino acids. Germline V gives CDR1 MNHEY, CDR2 SVGAGI. CDR3 protein: CASSTGLYQPQHF. The CDR3 DNA reads as TGTGCCAGCAGTACAGGGCTCTATCAGCCCCAGCATTTT.